This T cell receptor beta chain was captured in a study of blood T cell repertoires in COVID-19. For the study at large: COVID-19 samples, acute and convalescent, were from the United States, Italy and Spain.

Clones were read by immunoSEQ multiplex PCR, and TCRdb kept only the in-frame ones, dropping some. The sample includes about 50,000 clones, roughly nine tenths seen only once; the top ten take under 4.5%. Unmatched junction bases numbered 10, after V lost 1 base and J lost 4 bases. This CDR3 spans 18 amino acids. The germline CDR1 and CDR2 sequences are SGHNT and YYREEE (reference sequence). The sequence was obtained from a human donor in a cohort sampled during active COVID-19. The specimen sequenced was peripheral blood. This sequence joins TRBV5-4 and TRBJ2-5, with 13 positions matching TRBD2. For the CDR3, the DNA is TGTGCCAGCAGCTTGAGCGGACGACTAGCGGGAGGAGGAGAGACCCAGTACTTC. Translation gives CASSLSGRLAGGGETQYF.